A single sample gave rise to the 15 T cell receptor beta chains below, sequenced in a study of monozygotic twins with cystic fibrosis. Generated by immunoSEQ multiplex PCR, the TCRdb table keeps only in-frame clones and is missing some. The sample has approximately 20,000 clones; around 97% are singletons. Sequencing used blood. These receptors were obtained from a girl aged 5 to 17 with cystic fibrosis.

V usage is TRBV29-1 and J usage is TRBJ1-3; 9 positions match TRBD1. Germline loops: CDR1 SQVTM, CDR2 ANQGSEA. This CDR3 has 18 residues. The V and J ends lost 6 bases and 2 bases, in that order; junction bases with no gene match: 17. The CDR3 coding sequence is TGCAGCGTCGCACTAACGGAGGGACAGGGATTGACTGGAAACACCATATATTTT. Protein: CSVALTEGQGLTGNTIYF.

V is TRBV4-3 and J is TRBJ2-3; perhaps TRBD2 as D (5 bases). Germline lookup yields CDR1 LGHNA and CDR2 YSLEER. The V and J ends lost 4 bases and 3 bases respectively, with 11 bases between them. The CDR3 sequence is 14 residues long. The CDR3 reads CASSPQGGTDTQYF. The CDR3 nucleotides are TGCGCCAGCAGCCCACAAGGAGGTACAGATACGCAGTATTTT.

The chain employs TRBV5-8 and TRBJ2-1; D not certain. This CDR3 region has 16 residues. The germline gives CDR1 SGHTS, CDR2 YDEGEE. V lost 3 bases, J lost 3 bases, and 16 bases lay in between. This chain's CDR3 is CASSSLRLKGYNEQFF. The CDR3 nucleotides are TGTGCCAGCAGCTCACTTAGGTTGAAAGGCTACAATGAGCAGTTCTTC.

This sequence joins TRBV13 and TRBJ2-5; D is possibly TRBD1 (6 bases). V dropped 4 bases and J dropped 5 bases, with 14 bases sitting between them. CDR1 is PRHDT, CDR2 FYEKMQ, per germline (reference sequence). The CDR3 runs to 14 residues. The CDR3 loop is CASSSDSRRETQYF. For the CDR3, the DNA is TGTGCCAGCAGCTCGGACAGCCGGCGGGAGACCCAGTACTTC.

CDR3 nucleotides: TGCAGCGTGGCTAAGGGGACCCAGTACTTC. It translates to CSVAKGTQYF. This sequence joins TRBV29-1 and TRBJ2-5; D is unresolved. Germline V gene sequence: CDR1 SQVTM, CDR2 ANQGSEA. This CDR3 has 10 amino acids. V dropped 6 bases and J dropped 7 bases, with 9 bases sitting between them.

This clone was observed once. This chain connects TRBV5-1 to TRBJ1-4; the D is unclear. This CDR3 spans 13 amino acids. CDR1 is SGHRS and CDR2 is YFSETQ in the germline V gene. V was pared by 1 base and J by 8 bases, with 9 bases between. The chain's CDR3 is CASSLTPEEKLFF. CDR3 in DNA: TGCGCCAGCAGCTTGACGCCCGAGGAAAAACTGTTTTTT.

The chain has TRBV29-1 and TRBJ1-1; D unclear. The CDR3 loop spans 13 amino acids. V gave up 7 bases and J gave up 0 bases, with 12 bases separating them. Germline V lookup: CDR1 SQVTM, CDR2 ANQGSEA. The CDR3 region has the DNA TGCAGCGCAAGAGCAGTCATGAACACTGAAGCTTTCTTT. It yields the protein CSARAVMNTEAFF.

This chain connects TRBV19 to TRBJ1-5; 10 bases agree with TRBD1. Trimming cost V 6 bases and J 3 bases; bases outside gene matches: 5. This CDR3 has 15 residues. Per the germline V gene, CDR1 is LNHDA and CDR2 is SQIVND (reference sequence). The DNA of the CDR3 is TGTGCCAGTAGACCGGGACAGGGGTCCAATCAGCCCCAGCATTTT. Amino acids: CASRPGQGSNQPQHF.

The V and J genes are TRBV30 and TRBJ1-1; D remains unclear. Trimming shortened V by 3 bases and J by 4 bases, and 24 bases separated the two germline ends. Germline values: CDR1 GTSNPN, CDR2 SVGIG (reference sequence). CDR3 length equals 17 residues. The CDR3 sequence is CAWRRSESAIGSTEAFF. In DNA form, the CDR3 reads TGTGCCTGGAGAAGAAGCGAGAGTGCCATCGGGAGCACTGAAGCTTTCTTT. The complete variable domain, with remaining parts taken from reference TRBV30 and TRBJ1-1, reads SQTIHQWPATLVQPVGSPLSLECTVEGTSNPNLYWYRQAAGRGLQLLFYSVGIGQISSEVPQNLSASRPQDRQFILSSKKLLLSDSGFYLCAWRRSESAIGSTEAFFGQGTRLTVV.

The chain joins TRBV11-2 to TRBJ1-1; unclear D gene. The CDR3 spans 16 residues. V shed 5 bases and J shed 0 bases, with 16 bases lying between them. CDR1 is SGHAT, CDR2 FQNNGV, per germline. The CDR3 coding sequence is TGTGCCAGCAGCCCCGGGTTGGCAGCTATGAACACTGAAGCTTTCTTT. Its translation is CASSPGLAAMNTEAFF.

The genes are TRBV27 and TRBJ2-7; D gene unclear. In germline, CDR1 is MNHEY, CDR2 SMNVEV (reference sequence). Trimming left V 2 bases short and J 3 bases short, with 23 bases between. This CDR3 comprises 18 residues. The CDR3, as DNA: TGTGCCAGCAGTTTAATAGTGGCCTCGACACACATTGACTACGAGCAGTACGTC. Translating gives CASSLIVASTHIDYEQYV.

V and J are TRBV20-1 and TRBJ2-7; D gene uncertain. Germline V gene sequence: CDR1 DFQATT, CDR2 SNEGSKA (reference sequence). Trimming removed 3 bases from V and 8 bases from J, with 11 bases in between. The CDR3 is 11 amino acids. As DNA, the CDR3 is TGCAGTGCTAGGGACCAGGCACAGCAGTACTTC. It specifies CSARDQAQQYF.

V gene TRBV6-5 combines with J gene TRBJ2-3, with D tentatively TRBD2 (5 bases). Germline V CDR1 and CDR2: MNHEY, SVGAGI. This CDR3 has 16 residues. The germline V and J ends were trimmed by 0 bases and 3 bases, with 13 bases remaining between them. The DNA for the CDR3 is TGTGCCAGCAGTTACTCGAGAGGGCCGGGTACAGATACGCAGTATTTT. Amino acids: CASSYSRGPGTDTQYF.

The V call is TRBV6-6, the J call TRBJ1-4; D uncertain. There are 13 residues in the CDR3. CDR1 and CDR2 from the germline V gene are MNHNY and SVGAGI (reference sequence). The V end was cut by 8 bases, the J end by 0 bases, with 7 bases between. The CDR3 loop reads CASLRTTNEKLFF. DNA of the CDR3: TGTGCCAGCCTTCGGACAACTAATGAAAAACTGTTTTTT.

This clone occurred once. V gene TRBV30 combines with J gene TRBJ2-1, with 8 bases aligning to TRBD2. Germline assignment: CDR1 GTSNPN and CDR2 SVGIG (reference sequence). Germline trimming cut 4 bases from V and 0 bases from J; bases unmatched to any gene: 2. The CDR3 contains 14 residues. The CDR3 is CAWNSGSSYNEQFF. In DNA, the CDR3 is TGTGCCTGGAACAGCGGGAGCTCCTACAATGAGCAGTTCTTC.